These T cell receptor beta chains were read from a single sample in a study of blood T cell repertoires in COVID-19. Using immunoSEQ multiplex PCR, the repertoire was profiled, and TCRdb retains in-frame clones only, with some absent. This sample has 80,000 or so clones, with 86% found just once. The sequenced sample consisted of peripheral blood. Receptors originate from a woman aged 55-69 years with acute or convalescent COVID-19. Each CDR3 is given with its conserved first and last residue. The D gene is left open where the match is weak. Clone size is not always given. Where it is, it says once, few, many or a class for expanded clones.

j_call d_call clone_size v_call cdr3_nt cdr3_aa
TRBJ1-1 TRBD1 - TRBV5-6 TGTGCCAGCAGCTTTTTTGACAGGGTGGCTACTGAAGCTTTCTTT CASSFFDRVATEAFF
TRBJ1-3 - - TRBV28 TGTGCCAGCAACACCCCGACAGTTTTCACCATATATTTT CASNTPTVFTIYF
TRBJ2-3 TRBD1 - TRBV7-2 TGTGCCAGCAGCCCGAAGGGACAGGCCAACACAGATACGCAGTATTTT CASSPKGQANTDTQYF
TRBJ2-1 TRBD2 - TRBV11-3 TGTGCCAGCAGTGCGACTAGCGGGCAATACAATGAGCAGTTCTTC CASSATSGQYNEQFF
TRBJ1-2 - - TRBV28 TGTGCCAGCACAGGGCAGTATGGCTACACCTTC CASTGQYGYTF
TRBJ1-1 TRBD1 - TRBV5-1 TGCGCCAGCAGTTTGACAGGGGCCCTTGAAGCTTTCTTT CASSLTGALEAFF
TRBJ1-3 - - TRBV19 TGTGCCAGTATGATGGGTGCCCCGGGGAACACCATATATTTT CASMMGAPGNTIYF
TRBJ2-7 - - TRBV12-3/TRBV12-4 TGTGCCAGCAGGGCTGGGAGAAGCGAGCAGTACTTC CASRAGRSEQYF
TRBJ2-1 TRBD2 - TRBV2 TGTGCCAGCAAAGCGGGAGCCTCCTTGGGTGAGCAGTTCTTC CASKAGASLGEQFF
TRBJ2-7 TRBD1 - TRBV7-2 TGTGCCAGCAGCCCCATAACTAATCCGGGACAGGGGTCCTTATACGAGCAGTACTTC CASSPITNPGQGSLYEQYF
TRBJ1-5 - many TRBV4-1 TGCGCCAGCAGCCCAACGGTTTCCCAGCCCCAGCATTTT CASSPTVSQPQHF
TRBJ2-3 - - TRBV24-1 TGTGCCACCAGTGACCCCCACCGGGGCGGGGTAGATACGCAGTATTTT CATSDPHRGGVDTQYF
TRBJ1-1 - - TRBV29-1 TGCAGCGGACACAGGGCCGGCACTGAAGCTTTCTTT CSGHRAGTEAFF
TRBJ2-3 - few TRBV5-1 TGCGCCAGCAGCCTAGGGGGATACACAGATACGCAGTATTTT CASSLGGYTDTQYF
TRBJ1-1 - - TRBV9 TGTGCCAGCAGCGAAACAGGGTACCCGAACACTGAAGCTTTCTTT CASSETGYPNTEAFF
TRBJ2-1 TRBD2 once TRBV28 TGTGCCAGCAGTATAAGCGGGAGGGTATCCTACAATGAGCAGTTCTTC CASSISGRVSYNEQFF
TRBJ2-2 - - TRBV18 TGTGCCAGCTCATCAACAGTAAACACCGGGGAGCTGTTTTTT CASSSTVNTGELFF
TRBJ2-7 - - TRBV7-2 TGTGCCAGCAGCCCAGACAGGTCGAACTCCTACGAGCAGTACTTC CASSPDRSNSYEQYF
TRBJ1-6 - - TRBV25-1 TGTGCCAGCAGTGCAGGGATTACTTCACCCCTCCACTTT CASSAGITSPLHF
TRBJ2-1 TRBD2 - TRBV28 TGTGCCAGCAGTTTTCCCCCCGAAGCGGGAGGCCTATACAATGAGCAGTTCTTC CASSFPPEAGGLYNEQFF
TRBJ1-6 - - TRBV7-2 TGTGCCAGCAGCTTAGAAGGGGTCGGGAATTCACCCCTCCACTTT CASSLEGVGNSPLHF
TRBJ1-2 - - TRBV18 TGTGCCAGCTCACCTGGACAGCTTGAAGGCTACACCTTC CASSPGQLEGYTF
TRBJ2-7 TRBD2 - TRBV4-3 TGCGCCAGCAGCCAAGCCTTAGCGGGCGCCTACGAGCAGTACTTC CASSQALAGAYEQYF
TRBJ2-3 TRBD1 - TRBV18 TGTGCCAGCTTCCGGGACAGGACTACTAGCACAGATACGCAGTATTTT CASFRDRTTSTDTQYF
TRBJ2-3 - - TRBV11-3 TGTGCCAGCAGCTTAGGGGGGGAGGCCACAGATACGCAGTATTTT CASSLGGEATDTQYF
TRBJ2-3 TRBD2 - TRBV6-1 TGTGCCAGCAGTGATGGGACTAGAGGGTCGCGCACAGATACGCAGTATTTT CASSDGTRGSRTDTQYF
TRBJ1-1 - - TRBV28 TGTGCCAGCAGTCCTCCGACAGGTAGTAGTGAAGCTTTCTTT CASSPPTGSSEAFF
TRBJ2-2 TRBD1 - TRBV5-1 TGCGCCAGCAGCAGAGGGACAGCGAACACCGGGGAGCTGTTTTTT CASSRGTANTGELFF
TRBJ2-5 TRBD2 - TRBV9 TGTGCCAGCAGCACTCAAGCGGGAGCCGAGACCCAGTACTTC CASSTQAGAETQYF
TRBJ2-2 - - TRBV5-4 TGTGCCAGCAGCCGGGGACAGAACACCGGGGAGCTGTTTTTT CASSRGQNTGELFF
TRBJ1-4 - - TRBV5-8 TGTGCCAGCAGCCTACTCGCGACTAATGAAAAACTGTTTTTT CASSLLATNEKLFF
TRBJ1-2 TRBD1 - TRBV28 TGTGCCAGCACTCCGGGACAGCCTAACTATGGCTACACCTTC CASTPGQPNYGYTF
TRBJ2-3 TRBD1 - TRBV6-5 TGTGCCAGCAGCATCCACAGGGGGCTGGCAGATACGCAGTATTTT CASSIHRGLADTQYF
TRBJ2-7 TRBD2 once TRBV10-3 TGTGCCATCGAGTCCGGGACTAGCGGGAAGGAGGGCCCTTACGAGCAGTACTTC CAIESGTSGKEGPYEQYF
TRBJ1-4 - - TRBV5-6 TGTGCCAGCAGCTCGGGAGCAACTAATGAAAAACTGTTTTTT CASSSGATNEKLFF
TRBJ1-4 - - TRBV2 TGTGCCAGCAGAGGCGGACTTGGGGATGAAAAACTGTTTTTT CASRGGLGDEKLFF
TRBJ1-2 - - TRBV29-1 TGCAGCGTTGTAGGAGAGAACTATGGCTACACCTTC CSVVGENYGYTF
TRBJ1-6 - - TRBV6-5 TGTGCCAGCAGTTACGGGGGACAATATAATTCACCCCTCCACTTT CASSYGGQYNSPLHF
TRBJ2-7 TRBD1 - TRBV6-1 TGTGCCAGCAGTGATTGGACAGGCGATACCTACGAGCAGTACTTC CASSDWTGDTYEQYF
TRBJ2-7 TRBD2 - TRBV4-2 TGTGCCAGCAGCCACCCTCCGGGACTAGCGGGAGGCTCCTACGAGCAGTACTTC CASSHPPGLAGGSYEQYF
TRBJ1-5 TRBD1 - TRBV28 TGTGCCAGCATCCGGACAGGGGTCCTCAATCAGCCCCAGCATTTT CASIRTGVLNQPQHF
TRBJ2-2 - - TRBV6-2/TRBV6-3 TGTGCCAGCAGTGACAGGTGGAACACCGGGGAGCTGTTTTTT CASSDRWNTGELFF
TRBJ2-2 - - TRBV28 TGTGCCAGCGGTGACTGGGACACCACTAACACCGGGGAGCTGTTTTTT CASGDWDTTNTGELFF
TRBJ2-7 TRBD1 - TRBV11-2 TGTGCCAGCAGCCCTAGGGGACAGGGACGCTCCTACGAGCAGTACTTC CASSPRGQGRSYEQYF
TRBJ1-1 - few TRBV7-8 TGTGCCAGCAGCGCAGGCGACGGAGGGGCCGGATTTATGCGCGCTGAAGCTTTCTTT CASSAGDGGAGFMRAEAFF
TRBJ2-5 - few TRBV7-6 TGTGCCAGCAGCGGCCGGGAACAAGAGACCCAGTACTTC CASSGREQETQYF
TRBJ2-2 TRBD2 - TRBV11-3 TGTGCCAGCAGCTCAATGGGGGGACTAGTTCCCGGGGAGCTGTTTTTT CASSSMGGLVPGELFF
TRBJ2-1 - - TRBV7-2 TGTGCCAGCAGCCCCCAGACTAGTTTGGAGCAGTTCTTC CASSPQTSLEQFF
TRBJ1-2 - - TRBV2 TGTGCCAGCAGTGACAGGGGCTATGGCTACACCTTC CASSDRGYGYTF
TRBJ2-7 TRBD2 - TRBV7-9 TGTGCCAGCAGCTTAGCTGGGGGGGGGACCTACGAGCAGTACTTC CASSLAGGGTYEQYF
TRBJ1-5 - - TRBV6-2/TRBV6-3 TGTGCCAGCAGTTACTTCGATGGTTGGACAGCAGACTTTAGCAATCAGCCCCAGCATTTT CASSYFDGWTADFSNQPQHF
TRBJ2-7 - - TRBV28 TGTGCCAGCAGTTCGAGGACAAGTTTCTACGAGCAGTACTTC CASSSRTSFYEQYF
TRBJ1-1 TRBD1 - TRBV29-1 TGCAGCGTCGCGGACAGGGAAACTGAAGCTTTCTTT CSVADRETEAFF
TRBJ2-7 TRBD1 - TRBV11-2 TGTGCCAGCAGCCCAGGGACAGGGCCTTTTCTCGAGCAGTACTTC CASSPGTGPFLEQYF
TRBJ2-1 TRBD2 - TRBV5-1 TGCGCCAGCAGAAGCGGGAGTTCCTACAATGAGCAGTTCTTC CASRSGSSYNEQFF
TRBJ1-1 - - TRBV19 TGTGCCAGTAGTATCAGGGATAACACTGAAGCTTTCTTT CASSIRDNTEAFF
TRBJ2-1 - - TRBV21-1 TGTGCCAGCAGGAGACAGGTGTGTTTCAATGAGCAGTTCTTC CASRRQVCFNEQFF
TRBJ1-1 - - TRBV4-2 TGTGCCAGCAGCCTAAGGGAGTTAGGGGAGGATGAAGCTTTCTTT CASSLRELGEDEAFF